This TCR beta chain is drawn from a study of blood T cell repertoires in COVID-19. TCRdb keeps only in-frame clones here, not all; method: immunoSEQ multiplex PCR. This repertoire shows about 250,000 clones, roughly 86% found once; its top ten account for 0.65% to 0.95%. The clonotype originates from a woman in her 30s with acute or convalescent COVID-19. The sample comprised peripheral blood.

The CDR3 sequence: CASSLVAGGPYEQYF. The CDR3 region has the DNA TGTGCCAGCAGCTTGGTCGCGGGAGGGCCTTACGAGCAGTACTTC. This chain links TRBV5-5 with TRBJ2-7, with TRBD2 identical over 9 bases. The CDR3 runs 15 residues. Germline CDR1 and CDR2: SGHKS and YYEKEE (reference sequence). Losses at the gene ends were 0 bases for V and 4 bases for J; bases not matched to a gene: 5.